This T cell receptor beta chain emerged from a study of vaccination effects on CD4 cells after COVID-19. Study background: Samples collected post-vaccine were obtained a median of 72 days after the second dose. Findings of the study overall: Late after vaccination, infection- and vaccine-induced clones showed marked clonal contraction.

V lost 8 bases to trimming and J lost 8 bases; unmatched junction nucleotides: 8. Germline values: CDR1 MNHEY, CDR2 SMNVEV (reference sequence). The CDR3 is made up of 13 amino acids. Sequencing in the ViraFEST assay came after antigen-specific CD4+ T cells had been expanded with viral peptide pools, which were used to stimulate PBMC. Having been cultured for 10 days, the cells underwent CD4+ T cell isolation. Participants were vaccinated with two doses of either the BNT162b2 or mRNA-1273 vaccine. On this clone: Its cognate antigen is unknown.

Assay: immunoSEQ multiplex PCR; the TCRdb copy retains only in-frame clones and omits some. This sample carries around 23,000 clones, 65% to 85% of them seen once, and the ten largest clones take 9% to 9.5%. The input for sequencing was CD4+ T cells from PBMCs cultured with HCoV-229E spike peptides, taken after COVID-19 vaccination. This chain links TRBV27 with TRBJ1-2; 10 bases match TRBD1. This sequence was found in a human donor who received a COVID-19 vaccine. This CDR3 is CASSSGQGEGYTF. CDR3 sequence (DNA): TGTGCCAGCTCTAGTGGACAGGGGGAAGGCTACACCTTC.